The TCR beta chain described here comes from a study of T-cell reconstitution after alpha-beta-depleted transplantation in children. Study-wide points: The study traced high day-60 TCRbeta diversity in some patients to surviving recipient T cells and thymic progenitors. Where alpha-beta T cells came from about two months after transplant was reportedly several hundred expanded graft clones. T-cell counts and diversity were attributed mostly to newly produced T cells one year after transplant.

Notes on this clonotype: Its specificity is unknown.

During its preparation, the TCRbeta library received unique molecular identifiers. A single record per CDR3 protein comes from TCRdb applying MiXCR to the PCR reads. In the table there are around 100,000 distinct CDR3 sequences, 10% of which are singletons. The CDR3 sequence is 15 residues long. With 7 bases clipped from V and 1 base from J, the junction kept 9 bases outside the gene matches. Germline values: CDR1 MGHDK, CDR2 SYGVNS. The J gene is TRBJ2-5, the V gene TRBV25-1; 7 positions match TRBD1. The sequence was obtained from a boy aged 2 to 10 with acute lymphoblastic leukemia, due to receive a stem cell transplant. This sample comprised PBMCs, obtained before TCRalphabeta/CD19-depleted stem cell transplant. The CDR3 spells CASTGGMEGQETQYF. The CDR3 DNA is TGTGCCAGCACAGGGGGAATGGAAGGCCAAGAGACCCAGTACTTC.